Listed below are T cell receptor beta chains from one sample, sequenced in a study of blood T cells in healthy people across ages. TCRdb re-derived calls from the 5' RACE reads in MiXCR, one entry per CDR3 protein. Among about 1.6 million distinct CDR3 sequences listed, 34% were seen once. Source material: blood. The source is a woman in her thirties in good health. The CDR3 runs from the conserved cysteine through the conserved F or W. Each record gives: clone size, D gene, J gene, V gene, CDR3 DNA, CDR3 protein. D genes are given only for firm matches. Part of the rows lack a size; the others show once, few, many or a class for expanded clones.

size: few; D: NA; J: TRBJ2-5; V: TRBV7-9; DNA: TGTGCCAGCAGCTTAGACCTATTTGGAGGGGCACAAGAGACCCAGTACTTC; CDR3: CASSLDLFGGAQETQYF
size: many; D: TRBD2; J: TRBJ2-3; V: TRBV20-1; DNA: TGCAGTGCGCGACGAGCGGGACTCACAGATACGCAGTATTTT; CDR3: CSARRAGLTDTQYF
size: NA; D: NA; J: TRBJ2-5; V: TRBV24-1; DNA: TGTGCCACCAGCAACGGTGGGACCCAGTACTTC; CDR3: CATSNGGTQYF
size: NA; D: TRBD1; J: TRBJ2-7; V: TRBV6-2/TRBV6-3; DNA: TGTGCCAGCAGGGGACAGGCCTCCTACGAGCAGTACTTC; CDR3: CASRGQASYEQYF
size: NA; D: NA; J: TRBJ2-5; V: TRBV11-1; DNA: TGTGCCAGCAGCTTAGCGGCAATAGCGTCGAGTTTGGAGACCCAGTACTTC; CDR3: CASSLAAIASSLETQYF
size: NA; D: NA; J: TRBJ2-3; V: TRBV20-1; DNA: TGCAGTGCTAGAGATTCCAAGGTAGTCGGCACAGATACGCAGTATTTT; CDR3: CSARDSKVVGTDTQYF
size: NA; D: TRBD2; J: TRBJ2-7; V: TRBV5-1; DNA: TGCGCCAGCAGCTTGACTAGCGGGAGCTACTCCTACGAGCAGTACTTC; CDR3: CASSLTSGSYSYEQYF
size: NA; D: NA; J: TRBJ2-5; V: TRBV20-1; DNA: TGCAGTGCTGTGGGGGATGGGGTGGGAGAGACCCAGTACTTC; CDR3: CSAVGDGVGETQYF
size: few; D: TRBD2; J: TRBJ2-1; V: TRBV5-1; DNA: TGCGCCAGCAGCTTGTTTACGGGAGGCCGCTCCCATGAGCAGTTCTTC; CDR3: CASSLFTGGRSHEQFF
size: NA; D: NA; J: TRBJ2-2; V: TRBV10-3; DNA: TGTGCCACCATCAGTGATGGCCTGGTGGACCCACCAACCGGGGAGCTGTTTTTT; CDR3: CATISDGLVDPPTGELFF